This TCR beta chain is from a study of CD8 T cells in ankylosing spondylitis. Study results and limitations: CD8+ disease-linked clones were present at relatively low frequencies in blood. Reportedly, significant enrichment of disease-linked clones occurred in matched ankylosing spondylitis synovial fluid. Within ankylosing spondylitis blood, a TCR beta motif made up of roughly eight highly homologous variants appeared to be characteristic.

With regard to this clonotype: Its antigen remains unknown.

MiXCR, applied by TCRdb to the 5' RACE reads, yields one record per CDR3 protein. The sample has roughly 220,000 distinct CDR3 sequences, about 11% seen once. Germline V gene lookup returns CDR1 SGDLS and CDR2 YYNGEE. Trimming took off 4 bases at V and 1 base at J, with 8 bases between the two ends. CDR3 length: 13 amino acids. The sequence was collected from a male donor with ankylosing spondylitis or in good health (not recorded which). The rearrangement joins TRBV9 to TRBJ1-1; D gene ambiguous. Sequencing input: blood, either unsorted or a sorted T cell fraction (not recorded which). In nucleotides, the CDR3 is TGTGCCAGCAGCAGGGATTGGAACACTGAAGCTTTCTTT. Encoded protein: CASSRDWNTEAFF.